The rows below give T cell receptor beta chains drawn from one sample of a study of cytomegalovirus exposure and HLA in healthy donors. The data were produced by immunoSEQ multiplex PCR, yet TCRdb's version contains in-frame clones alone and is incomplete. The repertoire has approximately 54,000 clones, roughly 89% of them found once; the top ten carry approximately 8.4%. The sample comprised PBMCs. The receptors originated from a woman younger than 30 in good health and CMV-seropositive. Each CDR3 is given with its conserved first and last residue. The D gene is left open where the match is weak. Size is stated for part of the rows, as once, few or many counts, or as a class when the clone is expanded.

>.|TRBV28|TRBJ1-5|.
TGTGCCAGCAGTCTGGGGGGGGGCCCAAATCAGCCCCAGCATTTT
CASSLGGGPNQPQHF
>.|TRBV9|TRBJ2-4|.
TGTGCCAGCAGCGTTAGCCCGGACAAAAACATTCAGTACTTC
CASSVSPDKNIQYF
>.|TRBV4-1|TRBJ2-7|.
TGCGCCAGCAGTTTCCAGGAGGCCTACGAGCAGTACTTC
CASSFQEAYEQYF
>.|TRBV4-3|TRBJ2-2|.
TGCGCCAGCAGCCAAGATCTTGCCGGGGTGAACACCGGGGAGCTGTTTTTT
CASSQDLAGVNTGELFF
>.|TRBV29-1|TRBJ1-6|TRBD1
TGCAGCGTGAAACCGGGGACAGGTTATAATTCACCCCTCCACTTT
CSVKPGTGYNSPLHF
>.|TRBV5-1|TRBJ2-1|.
TGCGCCAGCAGCTACGACAGTCCGTACAATGAGCAGTTCTTC
CASSYDSPYNEQFF
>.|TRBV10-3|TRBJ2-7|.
TGTGCCAGCCTTGGTGGCAGGGGTCGCGAGCAGTACTTC
CASLGGRGREQYF
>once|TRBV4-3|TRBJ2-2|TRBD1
TGCGCCAGCAGCCAACTACAGGGGGCGGCCGGGGAGCTGTTTTTT
CASSQLQGAAGELFF
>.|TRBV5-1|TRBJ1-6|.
TGCGCCAGCAGGAGGGAGGGGGTAACTTCACCCCTCCACTTT
CASRREGVTSPLHF
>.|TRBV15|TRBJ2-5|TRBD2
TGTGCCACCAGGGCTCCTAGCGGGGGCCCTCCTAACTTC
CATRAPSGGPPNF
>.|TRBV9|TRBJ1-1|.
TGTGCCAGCAGCGTCAAGCTGAACACTGAAGCTTTCTTT
CASSVKLNTEAFF
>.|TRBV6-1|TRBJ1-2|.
TGTGCCAGCAGTTCCCGACAGAGAAATCACTATGGCTACACCTTC
CASSSRQRNHYGYTF
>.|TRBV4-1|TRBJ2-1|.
TGCGCCAGCAGCCAAGTGGGCGGGACCTACAATGAGCAGTTCTTC
CASSQVGGTYNEQFF
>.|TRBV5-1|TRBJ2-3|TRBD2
TGCGCCAACAGTACTAGCGGGAGGAGCACAGATACGCAGTATTTT
CANSTSGRSTDTQYF
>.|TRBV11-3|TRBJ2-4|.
TGTGCCAGCAGCTTGGGGCCCCTCGGCATTCAGTACTTC
CASSLGPLGIQYF
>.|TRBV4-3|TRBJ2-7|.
TGCGCCAGCAGCCAGACAGGCCTAACCTACGAGCAGTACTTC
CASSQTGLTYEQYF
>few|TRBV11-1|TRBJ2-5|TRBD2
TGTGCCAGCAGCGTAAGACTAGCGGGGGGGCGGAATCAAGAGACCCAGTACTTC
CASSVRLAGGRNQETQYF
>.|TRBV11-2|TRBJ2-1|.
TGTGCCAGCAGCTCGACGACTTACGCCTACAATGAGCAGTTCTTC
CASSSTTYAYNEQFF
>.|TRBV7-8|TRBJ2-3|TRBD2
TGTGCCAGCAGCTTAGCTTTAGGACTAGCGGGGGGTGGAGATACGCAGTATTTT
CASSLALGLAGGGDTQYF
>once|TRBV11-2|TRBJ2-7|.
TGTGCCAGCAGCGCACCTCCTCAGCGGATCGCCTACGAGCAGTACTTC
CASSAPPQRIAYEQYF
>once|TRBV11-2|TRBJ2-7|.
TGTGCCAGCAAACGTCCCGGGACATTGTACGAGCAGTACTTC
CASKRPGTLYEQYF
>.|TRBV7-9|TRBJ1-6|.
TGTGCCAGCAGCTTGGTGACAGTAACTAATTCACCCCTCCACTTT
CASSLVTVTNSPLHF
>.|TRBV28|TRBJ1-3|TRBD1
TGTGCCAGCAGACCGGGACAGGGCGAAAACACCATATATTTT
CASRPGQGENTIYF
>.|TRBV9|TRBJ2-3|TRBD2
TGTGCCAGGCTAGCGGGGCAAGATACGCAGTATTTT
CARLAGQDTQYF
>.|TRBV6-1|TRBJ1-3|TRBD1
TGTGCCAGCAGTGTGGACAGGGGTGACACCATATATTTT
CASSVDRGDTIYF
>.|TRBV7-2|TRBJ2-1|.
TGTGCCAGCAGCTTAGACGGACTATATTCCAATGAGCAGTTCTTC
CASSLDGLYSNEQFF
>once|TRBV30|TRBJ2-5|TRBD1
TGTGCCTGGAGTCAGGACAGGGTGGAGACCCAGTACTTC
CAWSQDRVETQYF
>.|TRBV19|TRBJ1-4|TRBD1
TGTGCCAGTAGCCCCCGACAGGGGACTAATGAAAAACTGTTTTTT
CASSPRQGTNEKLFF
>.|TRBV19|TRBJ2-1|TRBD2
TGTGCCAGTAGTATAGTTACTAGCGGGGGGGCCGGTGAGCAGTTCTTC
CASSIVTSGGAGEQFF
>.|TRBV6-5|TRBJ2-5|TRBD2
TGTGCCAGCAGTTACGTAGGGCGGGGGGGAGAGACCCAGTACTTC
CASSYVGRGGETQYF
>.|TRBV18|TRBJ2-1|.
TGTGCCAGCTCACCAGAACAGGGCTCCTACAATGAGCAGTTCTTC
CASSPEQGSYNEQFF
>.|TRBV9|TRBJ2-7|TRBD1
TGTGCCAGCAGCCACTCTGGGACAGGGGAAAACGAGCAGTACTTC
CASSHSGTGENEQYF
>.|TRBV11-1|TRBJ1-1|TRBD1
TGTGCCAGCAGCTTTGGAGGGGGCCTCCCAATGAACACTGAAGCTTTCTTT
CASSFGGGLPMNTEAFF
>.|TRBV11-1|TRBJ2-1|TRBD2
TGTGCCAGCAGGCCCGGGACTAGCGGGGCCAATGAGCAGTTCTTC
CASRPGTSGANEQFF
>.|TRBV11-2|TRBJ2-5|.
TGTGCCAGCAGTGACCTCCGGGGAGGAGGCGAGACCCAGTACTTC
CASSDLRGGGETQYF
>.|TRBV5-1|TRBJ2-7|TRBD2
TGCGCCAGCACCCCGGGGGGGCGTGGTTACGAGCAGTACTTC
CASTPGGRGYEQYF
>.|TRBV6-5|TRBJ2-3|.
TGTGCCAGCACCTCACCAGCAGATACGCAGTATTTT
CASTSPADTQYF
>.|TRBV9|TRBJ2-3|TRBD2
TGTGCCAGCAGTTATCCCTTAGCGGGGGAGAGAATAGATACGCAGTATTTT
CASSYPLAGERIDTQYF
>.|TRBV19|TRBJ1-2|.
TGTGCCAGTAGTATGCGGCAGGGCGGTGGCTACACCTTC
CASSMRQGGGYTF
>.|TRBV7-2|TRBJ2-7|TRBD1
TGTGCCAGCAGCTCTCCGGGACAGGGCTACGAGCAGTACTTC
CASSSPGQGYEQYF
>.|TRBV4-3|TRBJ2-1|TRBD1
TGCGCCAGCAGCCAAGTCGGGACAGGTCTTAATGAGCAGTTCTTC
CASSQVGTGLNEQFF
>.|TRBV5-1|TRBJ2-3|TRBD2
TGCGCCAGCAGCTTCGGTGGCGGGGGGGAATATACGCAGTATTTT
CASSFGGGGEYTQYF
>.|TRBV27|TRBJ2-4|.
TGTGCCAGCAGTTTCGCGGGTATTGAGAGCATTCAGTACTTC
CASSFAGIESIQYF
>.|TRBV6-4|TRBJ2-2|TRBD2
TGTGCCAGCAGTAAAAGAGCGGGGGGGAACACCGGGGAGCTGTTTTTT
CASSKRAGGNTGELFF
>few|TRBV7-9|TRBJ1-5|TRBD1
TGTGCCAGCAGCCCACAGGGGGGTGCGCATCAGCCCCAGCATTTT
CASSPQGGAHQPQHF
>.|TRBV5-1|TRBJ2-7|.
TGCGCCAGCAGCTTGGGGGGGCAGCCAACCTACGAGCAGTACTTC
CASSLGGQPTYEQYF
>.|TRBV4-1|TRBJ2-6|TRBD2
TGCGCCAGCAGCCGCCAGACTAGCGGGGGTAGCTCTGGGGCCAACGTCCTGACTTTC
CASSRQTSGGSSGANVLTF
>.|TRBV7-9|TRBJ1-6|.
TGTGCCAGCAGCCCCTACAGGGAACCCCGGAGGAATTCACCCCTCCACTTT
CASSPYREPRRNSPLHF
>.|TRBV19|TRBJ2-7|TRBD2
TGTGCCAGTAGTCCTGGGGGAGGGTACGAGCAGTACTTC
CASSPGGGYEQYF
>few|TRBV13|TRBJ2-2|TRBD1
TGTGCCAGCAGCCCACGGACAGGGCTGAGGACCGGGGAGCTGTTTTTT
CASSPRTGLRTGELFF
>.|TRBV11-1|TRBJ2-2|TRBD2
TGTGCCAGCAGGGGGCGGGAGGCCGGGGAGCTGTTTTTT
CASRGREAGELFF
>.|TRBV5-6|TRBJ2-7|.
TGTGCCAGCAGCTTTACAGGGTCCTACGAGCAGTACTTC
CASSFTGSYEQYF
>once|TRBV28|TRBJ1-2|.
TGTGCCAGCAGTTTCCCCGGGAGGGGGTCCTCTCTCTATGGCTACACCTTC
CASSFPGRGSSLYGYTF
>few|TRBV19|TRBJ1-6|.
TGTGCCAGTAGTTTGAGGGGGGGACGTAAAAATTCACCCCTCCACTTT
CASSLRGGRKNSPLHF
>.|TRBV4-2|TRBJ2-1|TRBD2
TGTGCCAGCAGTCAAGATATGACTAGCCCCTACAATGAGCAGTTCTTC
CASSQDMTSPYNEQFF